The rows below give T cell receptor beta chains drawn from one sample of a study of Tregs in tolerant kidney transplant recipients. TCRdb's copy holds only in-frame clones and misses some; the assay was immunoSEQ multiplex PCR. The sample has 200,000 to 300,000 clones, approximately 84% seen once. The specimen was CD4+ T cells from blood. These receptor sequences come from a human donor in good health. Each CDR3 is given with its conserved first and last residue. D genes are given only for firm matches. Not every row has a clone size; where given, it reads once, few, many or a size class.

j_call v_call d_call clone_size cdr3_aa cdr3_nt
TRBJ2-5 TRBV5-4 TRBD2 NA CASSPQTGLAGGGETQYF TGTGCCAGCAGCCCACAGACTGGGCTAGCGGGAGGGGGGGAGACCCAGTACTTC
TRBJ2-7 TRBV6-1 NA NA CSSLRAYEQYF TGTTCATCGTTACGAGCCTACGAGCAGTACTTC
TRBJ1-1 TRBV5-1 TRBD1 NA CASRTTGGLTEAFF TGCGCCAGCAGAACTACAGGGGGCTTAACTGAAGCTTTCTTT
TRBJ1-2 TRBV18 TRBD1 NA CASSPQGQAANYGYTF TGTGCCAGCTCACCCCAGGGACAGGCAGCTAACTATGGCTACACCTTC
TRBJ2-5 TRBV7-7 NA NA CASSLDRGAGETQYF TGTGCCAGCAGCTTAGATAGAGGGGCTGGAGAGACCCAGTACTTC
TRBJ2-7 TRBV18 NA few CASSPLTDLREQYF TGTGCCAGCTCACCACTGACAGATCTAAGGGAGCAGTACTTC
TRBJ2-7 TRBV18 NA NA CASSSTTGRVDEQYF TGTGCCAGCTCATCCACCACAGGGCGGGTCGACGAGCAGTACTTC
TRBJ2-7 TRBV6-1 TRBD1 NA CASSEVGTGGASYEQYF TGTGCCAGCAGTGAAGTGGGAACAGGGGGCGCATCCTACGAGCAGTACTTC
TRBJ1-2 TRBV6-6 NA NA CASSYSGGGAYGYTF TGTGCCAGCAGCTATTCGGGGGGGGGCGCCTATGGCTACACCTTC
TRBJ1-3 TRBV5-1 TRBD1 once CASSLGGTGTGNTIYF TGCGCCAGCTCCCTGGGAGGGACAGGGACTGGAAACACCATATATTTT
TRBJ2-7 TRBV4-1 NA NA CASSQGVARAAYEQYF TGCGCCAGCAGCCAAGGGGTCGCCAGGGCGGCCTACGAGCAGTACTTC
TRBJ2-5 TRBV4-1 NA once CASSQEEVGAGALSETQYF TGCGCCAGCAGCCAAGAGGAGGTCGGGGCAGGGGCCCTTTCGGAGACCCAGTACTTC
TRBJ1-6 TRBV6-1 NA NA CASSAPGSSYNSPLHF TGTGCCAGCAGTGCCCCGGGGAGCTCCTATAATTCACCCCTCCACTTT
TRBJ2-2 TRBV11-2 NA few CASRAIRTGSGELFF TGTGCCAGCAGGGCCATTCGGACGGGCTCCGGGGAGCTGTTTTTT
TRBJ2-1 TRBV5-5 NA once CASSLIPATYNEQFF TGTGCCAGCAGCTTGATCCCAGCGACCTACAATGAGCAGTTCTTC
TRBJ1-4 TRBV7-9 NA NA CASSSRDPQNEKLFF TGTGCCAGCAGCTCCCGGGACCCACAAAATGAAAAACTGTTTTTT
TRBJ1-1 TRBV7-8 NA once CASSPPPAGSNTEAFF TGTGCCAGCAGCCCTCCCCCGGCGGGGTCGAACACTGAAGCTTTCTTT
TRBJ2-3 TRBV7-2 NA NA CASSSGGPTDTQYF TGTGCCAGCAGTTCGGGGGGCCCCACAGATACGCAGTATTTT